This T cell receptor (beta chain) was documented in a study of blood T cell repertoires in COVID-19. Study summary: PBMCs, B-cell-depleted T cells, or T cells were the source of the cDNA or gDNA that made up the material.

Trimming stripped 3 bases from V and 1 base from J, with 9 bases between. The CDR3 has 14 amino acids. Germline V CDR1 and CDR2: KGHSH, LQKENI. Libraries were prepared by immunoSEQ multiplex PCR; TCRdb keeps only in-frame clonotypes and omits some of them. Of approximately 300,000 clones listed, roughly four fifths are singletons. This sequence joins TRBV18 and TRBJ1-1; D is possibly TRBD1 (5 bases). The clonotype comes from a person aged 70 to 85 with COVID-19, enrolled during active disease. The sample was peripheral blood. CDR3 sequence: CASSPNGQNTEAFF. Written as DNA, the CDR3 is TGTGCCAGCTCACCGAACGGACAGAACACTGAAGCTTTCTTT. Full variable domain (outside the CDR3, taken from reference TRBV18 and TRBJ1-1): NAGVMQNPRHLVRRRGQEARLRCSPMKGHSHVYWYRQLPEEGLKFMVYLQKENIIDESGMPKERFSAEFPKEGPSILRIQQVVRGDSAAYFCASSPNGQNTEAFFGQGTRLTVV.